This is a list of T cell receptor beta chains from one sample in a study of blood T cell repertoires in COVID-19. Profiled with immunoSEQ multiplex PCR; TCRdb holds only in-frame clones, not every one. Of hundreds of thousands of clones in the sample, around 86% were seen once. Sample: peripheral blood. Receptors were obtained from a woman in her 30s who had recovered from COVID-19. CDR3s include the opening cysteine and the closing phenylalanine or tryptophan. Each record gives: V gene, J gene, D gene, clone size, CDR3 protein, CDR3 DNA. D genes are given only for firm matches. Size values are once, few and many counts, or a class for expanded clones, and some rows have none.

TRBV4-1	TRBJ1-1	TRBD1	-	CASRHPYRGGTEAFF	TGCGCCAGCAGACACCCCTACAGGGGAGGAACTGAAGCTTTCTTT
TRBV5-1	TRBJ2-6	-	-	CASRTGTGANVLTF	TGCGCCAGCAGAACAGGGACCGGGGCCAACGTCCTGACTTTC
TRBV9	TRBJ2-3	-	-	CASSVGSTGKMIRTDTQYF	TGTGCCAGCAGCGTAGGATCGACGGGGAAAATGATCCGCACAGATACGCAGTATTTT
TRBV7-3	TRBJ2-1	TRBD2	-	CASSEGLAGKNEQFF	TGTGCCAGCAGCGAAGGACTAGCGGGAAAAAATGAGCAGTTCTTC
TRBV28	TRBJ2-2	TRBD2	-	CASSLFPSGRELFF	TGTGCCAGCAGTTTATTCCCTAGCGGGAGGGAGCTGTTTTTT
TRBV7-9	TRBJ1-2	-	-	CASSLAGAYGYTF	TGTGCCAGCAGCTTAGCGGGCGCCTATGGCTACACCTTC
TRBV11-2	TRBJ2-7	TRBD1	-	CASSSFRDSSYEQYF	TGTGCCAGCAGCTCCTTCCGGGACAGCTCCTACGAGCAGTACTTC
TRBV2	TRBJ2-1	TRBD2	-	CASSELRTSGNEQFF	TGTGCCAGCAGTGAATTGCGGACTAGCGGAAATGAGCAGTTCTTC
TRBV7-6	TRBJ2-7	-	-	CASSLGQGGAYEQYF	TGTGCCAGCAGCTTAGGTCAGGGAGGAGCCTACGAGCAGTACTTC
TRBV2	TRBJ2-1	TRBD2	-	CASGAGGYNEQFF	TGTGCCAGCGGGGCGGGGGGATACAATGAGCAGTTCTTC
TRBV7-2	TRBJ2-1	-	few	CASSSTSSEQFF	TGTGCCAGCAGCTCCACTAGCAGTGAGCAGTTCTTC
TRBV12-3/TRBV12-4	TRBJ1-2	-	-	CASSFQEGSGYTF	TGTGCCAGCAGTTTTCAGGAGGGGTCAGGCTACACCTTC
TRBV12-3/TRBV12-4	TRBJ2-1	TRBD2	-	CASSLGGGNEQFF	TGTGCCAGCAGTTTGGGGGGGGGCAATGAGCAGTTCTTC
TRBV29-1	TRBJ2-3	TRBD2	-	CSGGSRGGTDTQYF	TGCAGCGGAGGATCTAGGGGAGGGACAGATACGCAGTATTTT
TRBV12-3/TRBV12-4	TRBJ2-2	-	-	CASMGLELFF	TGTGCCAGCATGGGACTTGAGCTGTTTTTT
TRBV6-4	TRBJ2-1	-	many	CASSDSGQGNNEQFF	TGTGCCAGCAGTGACTCGGGGCAGGGCAACAATGAGCAGTTCTTC
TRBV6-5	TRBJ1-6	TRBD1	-	CASRRTGLKNSPLHF	TGTGCCAGCAGAAGGACAGGGTTAAAAAATTCACCCCTCCACTTT
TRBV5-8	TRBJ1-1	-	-	CASRMTPTGYSEAFF	TGTGCCAGCAGAATGACCCCGACAGGTTATAGTGAAGCTTTCTTT
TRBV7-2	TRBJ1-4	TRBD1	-	CASRRTGYEKLFF	TGTGCCAGCAGGAGGACAGGGTATGAAAAACTGTTTTTT
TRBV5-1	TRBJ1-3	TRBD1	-	CASSPGGVRNTIYF	TGCGCCAGCAGCCCAGGGGGAGTTAGAAACACCATATATTTT
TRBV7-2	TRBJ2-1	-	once	CASSLVGRGWTYNEQFF	TGTGCCAGCAGCTTAGTCGGTCGGGGGTGGACCTACAATGAGCAGTTCTTC
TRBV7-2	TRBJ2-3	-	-	CASSLAPGFDTQYF	TGTGCCAGCAGCTTAGCTCCGGGGTTCGATACGCAGTATTTT
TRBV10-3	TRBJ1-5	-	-	CAISDQANNQPQHF	TGTGCCATCAGTGATCAGGCGAACAATCAGCCCCAGCATTTT
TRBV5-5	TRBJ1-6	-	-	CASSLEGGTAYNSPLHF	TGTGCCAGCAGCTTGGAGGGGGGGACCGCCTATAATTCACCCCTCCACTTT
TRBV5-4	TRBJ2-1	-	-	CASSWGLNEQFF	TGTGCCAGCAGCTGGGGGCTCAATGAGCAGTTCTTC
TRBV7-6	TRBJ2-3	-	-	CASSIPGPGTQYF	TGTGCCAGCAGCATACCTGGCCCAGGTACGCAGTATTTT
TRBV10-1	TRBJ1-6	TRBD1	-	CATPSGGFPPNSPLHF	TGCGCCACCCCCTCAGGGGGTTTCCCTCCTAATTCACCCCTCCACTTT
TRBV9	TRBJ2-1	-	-	CASRSGYNEQFF	TGTGCCAGCAGGTCGGGGTACAATGAGCAGTTCTTC
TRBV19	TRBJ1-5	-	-	CASRDTGNQPQHF	TGTGCCAGTCGGGACACCGGTAATCAGCCCCAGCATTTT
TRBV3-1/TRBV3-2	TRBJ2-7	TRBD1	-	CASRDRGRDEQYF	TGTGCCAGCAGGGACAGGGGGCGCGACGAGCAGTACTTC
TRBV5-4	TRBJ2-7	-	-	CASSSRGAEQYF	TGTGCCAGCAGCTCCAGGGGAGCGGAGCAGTACTTC
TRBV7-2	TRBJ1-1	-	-	CASSPQTGTTRTEAFF	TGTGCCAGCAGCCCCCAAACAGGGACGACGCGCACTGAAGCTTTCTTT
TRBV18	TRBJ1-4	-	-	CASSPRAGRGGEKLFF	TGTGCCAGCTCACCACGAGCGGGGCGCGGGGGTGAAAAACTGTTTTTT
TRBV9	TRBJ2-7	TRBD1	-	CASSTSGTGGDEQYF	TGTGCCAGCAGTACCTCCGGGACAGGGGGGGACGAGCAGTACTTC
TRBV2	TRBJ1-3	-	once	CAIAMGSGNTIYF	TGTGCCATTGCCATGGGGAGCGGCAACACCATATATTTT
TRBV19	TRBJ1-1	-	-	CASSTLNTEAFF	TGTGCCAGTAGTACGTTGAACACTGAAGCTTTCTTT
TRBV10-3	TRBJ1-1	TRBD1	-	CAISGTGNTEAFF	TGTGCCATCAGTGGGACAGGGAACACTGAAGCTTTCTTT
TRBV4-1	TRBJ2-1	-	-	CASSQEHRANEQFF	TGCGCCAGCAGCCAAGAGCACAGGGCTAATGAGCAGTTCTTC
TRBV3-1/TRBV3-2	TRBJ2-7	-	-	CASSQVGGEQDEQYF	TGTGCCAGCAGCCAAGTTGGAGGTGAGCAGGACGAGCAGTACTTC
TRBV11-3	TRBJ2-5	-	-	CASSLSRIGRAQETQYF	TGTGCCAGCAGCTTATCACGGATTGGCAGGGCCCAAGAGACCCAGTACTTC
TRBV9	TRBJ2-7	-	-	CASSVAPHSSYEQYF	TGTGCCAGCAGCGTAGCCCCTCACAGCTCCTACGAGCAGTACTTC
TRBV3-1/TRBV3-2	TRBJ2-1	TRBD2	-	CASSQDTPSGSYNEQFF	TGTGCCAGCAGCCAGGATACTCCAAGCGGGAGCTACAATGAGCAGTTCTTC
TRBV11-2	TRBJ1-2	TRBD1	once	CASSFRQGTHGYTF	TGTGCCAGCAGCTTCAGACAGGGTACGCATGGCTACACCTTC
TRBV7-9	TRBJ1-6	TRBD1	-	CASSPGQGFNSPLHF	TGTGCCAGCAGCCCAGGACAGGGCTTCAATTCACCCCTCCACTTT
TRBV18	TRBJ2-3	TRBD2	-	CASSPPTTSGNTDTQYF	TGTGCCAGCTCACCACCGACAACTAGCGGAAACACAGATACGCAGTATTTT
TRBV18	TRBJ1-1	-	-	CASSPGHNTEAFF	TGTGCCAGCTCACCGGGACATAACACTGAAGCTTTCTTT
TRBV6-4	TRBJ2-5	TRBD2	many	CASSEAGGQETQYF	TGTGCCAGCAGTGAAGCGGGGGGGCAAGAGACCCAGTACTTC
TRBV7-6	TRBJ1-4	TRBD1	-	CASSLETGEGEKLFF	TGTGCCAGCAGCCTGGAGACAGGGGAGGGGGAAAAACTGTTTTTT
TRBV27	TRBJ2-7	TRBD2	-	CASSLSGSGKYEQYF	TGTGCCAGCAGTTTATCCGGCAGCGGGAAGTACGAGCAGTACTTC
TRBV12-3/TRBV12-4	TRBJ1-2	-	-	CASSPRADYGYTF	TGTGCCAGCAGCCCCAGGGCGGACTATGGCTACACCTTC
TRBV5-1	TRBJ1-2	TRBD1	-	CASSFDRGTYGYTF	TGCGCCAGCAGCTTCGACAGGGGAACCTATGGCTACACCTTC